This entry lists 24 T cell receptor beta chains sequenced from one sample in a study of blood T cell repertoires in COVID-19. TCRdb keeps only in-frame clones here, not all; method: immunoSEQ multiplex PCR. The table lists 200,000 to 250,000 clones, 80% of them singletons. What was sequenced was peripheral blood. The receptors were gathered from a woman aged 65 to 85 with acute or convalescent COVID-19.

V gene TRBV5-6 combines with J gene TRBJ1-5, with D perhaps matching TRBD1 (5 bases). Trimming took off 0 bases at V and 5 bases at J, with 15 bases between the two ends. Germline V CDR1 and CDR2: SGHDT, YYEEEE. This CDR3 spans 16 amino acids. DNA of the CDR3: TGTGCCAGCAGCTTGGGGGCAGGGTCCTTGGATCAGCCCCAGCATTTT. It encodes CASSLGAGSLDQPQHF.

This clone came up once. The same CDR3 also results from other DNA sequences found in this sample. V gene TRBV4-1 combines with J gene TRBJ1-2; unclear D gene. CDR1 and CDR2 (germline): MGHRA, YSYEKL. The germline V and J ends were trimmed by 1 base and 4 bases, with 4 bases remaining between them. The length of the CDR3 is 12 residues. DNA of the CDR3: TGCGCCAGCAGCCAAGCCGGCTATGGCTACACCTTC. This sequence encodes CASSQAGYGYTF.

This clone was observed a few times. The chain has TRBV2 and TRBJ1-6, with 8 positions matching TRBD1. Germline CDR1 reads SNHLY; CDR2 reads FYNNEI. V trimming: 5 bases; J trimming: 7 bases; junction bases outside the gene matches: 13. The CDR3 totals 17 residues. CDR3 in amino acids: CASSLRTRTGPNSPLHF. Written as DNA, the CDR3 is TGTGCCAGCAGTCTTCGCACTCGGACAGGGCCGAATTCACCCCTCCACTTT.

The CDR3 coding sequence is TGTGCCAGCAGCCAAGCTGGCGGGGGGGCGGACGGGGAGCTGTTTTTT. Its translation is CASSQAGGGADGELFF. V gene TRBV3-1 (or the pseudogene TRBV3-2) combines with J gene TRBJ2-2; 9 bases map to TRBD2. Trimming took 1 base from V and 7 from J; bases not matched to a gene: 7. Germline V gives CDR1 LGHDT, CDR2 YNNKEL (reference sequence). The CDR3 runs 16 residues.

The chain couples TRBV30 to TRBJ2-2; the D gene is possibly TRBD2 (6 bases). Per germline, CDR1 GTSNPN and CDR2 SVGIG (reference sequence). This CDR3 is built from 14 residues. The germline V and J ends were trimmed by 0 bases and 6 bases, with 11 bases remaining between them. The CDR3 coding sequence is TGTGCCTGGAGTGTACGCGGGGCGTCCGGGGAGCTGTTTTTT. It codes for CAWSVRGASGELFF. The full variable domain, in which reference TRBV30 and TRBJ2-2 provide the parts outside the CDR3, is SQTIHQWPATLVQPVGSPLSLECTVEGTSNPNLYWYRQAAGRGLQLLFYSVGIGQISSEVPQNLSASRPQDRQFILSSKKLLLSDSGFYLCAWSVRGASGELFFGEGSRLTVL.

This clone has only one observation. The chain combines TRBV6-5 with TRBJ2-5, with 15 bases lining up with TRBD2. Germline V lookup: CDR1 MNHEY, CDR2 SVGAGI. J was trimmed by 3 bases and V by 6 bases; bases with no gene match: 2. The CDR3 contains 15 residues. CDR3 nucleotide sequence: TGTGCCAGCAGGGGACTAGCGGGGGGTGAAGAGACCCAGTACTTC. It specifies CASRGLAGGEETQYF.

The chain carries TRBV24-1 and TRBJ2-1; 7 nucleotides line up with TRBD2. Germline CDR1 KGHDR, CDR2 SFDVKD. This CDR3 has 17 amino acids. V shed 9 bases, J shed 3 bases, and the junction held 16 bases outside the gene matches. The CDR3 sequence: CATAIPGLGGGYNEQFF. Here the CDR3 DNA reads TGTGCCACCGCAATCCCTGGACTGGGGGGGGGCTACAATGAGCAGTTCTTC.

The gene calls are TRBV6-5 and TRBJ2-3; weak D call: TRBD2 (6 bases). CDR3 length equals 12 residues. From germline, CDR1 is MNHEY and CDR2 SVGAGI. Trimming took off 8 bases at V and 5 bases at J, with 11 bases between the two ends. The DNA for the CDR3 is TGTGCCAGCGGGGGGTCTGGAGATACGCAGTATTTT. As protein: CASGGSGDTQYF.

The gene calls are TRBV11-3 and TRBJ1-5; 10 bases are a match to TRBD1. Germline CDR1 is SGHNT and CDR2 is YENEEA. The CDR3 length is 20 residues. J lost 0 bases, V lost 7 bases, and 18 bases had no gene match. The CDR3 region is CASKKSDRDRGYYSNQPQHF. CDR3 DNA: TGTGCCAGCAAGAAGAGCGACCGGGACAGGGGATACTATAGCAATCAGCCCCAGCATTTT.

The CDR3 region has the DNA TGTGCCAGCAGCTCCACAGTACTCTATGGCTACACCTTC. Protein sequence: CASSSTVLYGYTF. The rearrangement links TRBV7-8 to TRBJ1-2; D gene unclear. The CDR3 covers 13 residues. Trimming removed 4 bases at V and 4 bases at J, with 10 bases between. The germline V gene encodes CDR1 SGHVS and CDR2 FQNEAQ.

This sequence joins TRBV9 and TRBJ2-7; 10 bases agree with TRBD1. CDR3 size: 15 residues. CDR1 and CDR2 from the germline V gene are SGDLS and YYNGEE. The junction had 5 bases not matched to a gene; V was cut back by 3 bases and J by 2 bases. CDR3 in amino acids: CASSGQTGGTYEQYF. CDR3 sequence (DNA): TGTGCCAGCAGCGGACAGACAGGGGGCACCTACGAGCAGTACTTC. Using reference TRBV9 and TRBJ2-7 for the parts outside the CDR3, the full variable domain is DSGVTQTPKHLITATGQRVTLRCSPRSGDLSVYWYQQSLDQGLQFLIQYYNGEERAKGNILERFSAQQFPDLHSELNLSSLELGDSALYFCASSGQTGGTYEQYFGPGTRLTVT.

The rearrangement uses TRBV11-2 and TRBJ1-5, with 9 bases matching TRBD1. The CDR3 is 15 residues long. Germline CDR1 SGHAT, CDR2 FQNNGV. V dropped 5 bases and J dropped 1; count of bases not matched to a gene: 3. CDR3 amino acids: CASSPGTGSNQPQHF. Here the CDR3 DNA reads TGTGCCAGCAGCCCTGGGACAGGGAGCAATCAGCCCCAGCATTTT.

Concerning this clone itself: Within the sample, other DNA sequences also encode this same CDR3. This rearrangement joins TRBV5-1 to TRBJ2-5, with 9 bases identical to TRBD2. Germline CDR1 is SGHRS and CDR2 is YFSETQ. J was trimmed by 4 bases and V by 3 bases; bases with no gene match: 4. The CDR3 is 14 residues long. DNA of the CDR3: TGCGCCAGCAGCTACGGAGCGGGGGGAGAGACCCAGTACTTC. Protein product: CASSYGAGGETQYF.

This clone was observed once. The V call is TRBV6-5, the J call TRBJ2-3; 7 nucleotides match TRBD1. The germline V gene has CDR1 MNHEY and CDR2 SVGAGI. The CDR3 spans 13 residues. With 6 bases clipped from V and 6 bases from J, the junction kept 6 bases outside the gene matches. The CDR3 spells CASRRGPRDTQYF. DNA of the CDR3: TGTGCCAGCAGGAGGGGGCCGAGGGATACGCAGTATTTT.

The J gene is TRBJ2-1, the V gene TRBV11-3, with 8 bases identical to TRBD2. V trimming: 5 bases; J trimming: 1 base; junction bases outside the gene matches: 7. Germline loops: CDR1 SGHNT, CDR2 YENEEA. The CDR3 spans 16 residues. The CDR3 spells CASSPQAGVSYNEQFF. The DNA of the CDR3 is TGTGCCAGCAGCCCACAAGCGGGGGTATCCTACAATGAGCAGTTCTTC. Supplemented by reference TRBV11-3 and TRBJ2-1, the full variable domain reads EAGVVQSPRYKIIEKKQPVAFWCNPISGHNTLYWYLQNLGQGPELLIRYENEEAVDDSQLPKDRFSAERLKGVDSTLKIQPAELGDSAVYLCASSPQAGVSYNEQFFGPGTRLTVL.

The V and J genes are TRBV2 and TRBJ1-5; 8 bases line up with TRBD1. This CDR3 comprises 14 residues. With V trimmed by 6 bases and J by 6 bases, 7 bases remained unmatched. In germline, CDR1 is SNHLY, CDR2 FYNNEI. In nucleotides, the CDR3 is TGTGCCAGCAGAGGGACAGGCAACTCTCAGCCCCAGCATTTT. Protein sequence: CASRGTGNSQPQHF.

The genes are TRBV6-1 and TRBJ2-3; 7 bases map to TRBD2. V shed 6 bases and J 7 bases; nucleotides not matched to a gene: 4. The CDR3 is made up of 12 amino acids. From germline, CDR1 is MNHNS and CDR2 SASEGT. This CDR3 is CASRGGRNTQYF. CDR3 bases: TGTGCCAGCAGGGGGGGGAGGAATACGCAGTATTTT.

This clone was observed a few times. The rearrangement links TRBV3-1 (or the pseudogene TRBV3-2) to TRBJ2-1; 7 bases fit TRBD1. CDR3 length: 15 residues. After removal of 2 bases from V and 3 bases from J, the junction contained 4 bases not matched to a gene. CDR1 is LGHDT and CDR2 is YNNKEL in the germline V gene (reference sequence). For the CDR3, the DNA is TGTGCCAGCAGCCAACGGGACAGCTTCTACAATGAGCAGTTCTTC. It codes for CASSQRDSFYNEQFF.

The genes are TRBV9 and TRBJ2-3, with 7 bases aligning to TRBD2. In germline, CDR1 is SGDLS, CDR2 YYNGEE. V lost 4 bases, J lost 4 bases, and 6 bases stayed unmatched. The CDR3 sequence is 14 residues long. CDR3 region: CASSSTSIPDTQYF. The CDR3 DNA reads TGTGCCAGCAGCTCGACTAGCATTCCAGATACGCAGTATTTT.

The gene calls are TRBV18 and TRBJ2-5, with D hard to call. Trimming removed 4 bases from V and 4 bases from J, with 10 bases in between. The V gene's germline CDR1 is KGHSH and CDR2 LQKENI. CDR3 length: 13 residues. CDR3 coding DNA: TGTGCCAGCTCACTTGTCCACGGAGAGACCCAGTACTTC. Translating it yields CASSLVHGETQYF.

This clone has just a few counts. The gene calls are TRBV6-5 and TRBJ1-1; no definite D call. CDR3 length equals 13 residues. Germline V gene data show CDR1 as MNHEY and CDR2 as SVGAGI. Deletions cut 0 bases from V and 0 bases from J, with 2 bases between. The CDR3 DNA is TGTGCCAGCAGTTACTCCTTGAACACTGAAGCTTTCTTT. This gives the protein CASSYSLNTEAFF.

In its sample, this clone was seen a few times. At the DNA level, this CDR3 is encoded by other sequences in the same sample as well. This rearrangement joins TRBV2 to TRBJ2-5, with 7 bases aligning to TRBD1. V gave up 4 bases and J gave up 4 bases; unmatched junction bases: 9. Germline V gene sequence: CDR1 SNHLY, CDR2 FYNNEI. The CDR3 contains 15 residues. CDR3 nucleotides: TGTGCCAGCAGTGTCCAGGGGGAATTGGGAGAGACCCAGTACTTC. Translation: CASSVQGELGETQYF.

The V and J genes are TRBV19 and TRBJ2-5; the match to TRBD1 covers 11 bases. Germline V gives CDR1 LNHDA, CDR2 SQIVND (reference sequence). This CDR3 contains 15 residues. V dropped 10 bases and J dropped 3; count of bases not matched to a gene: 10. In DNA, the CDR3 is TGTGCCACTATCGGGGGGGACAGGGGGAAAGAGACCCAGTACTTC. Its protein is CATIGGDRGKETQYF. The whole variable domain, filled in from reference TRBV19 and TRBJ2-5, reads DGGITQSPKYLFRKEGQNVTLSCEQNLNHDAMYWYRQDPGQGLRLIYYSQIVNDFQKGDIAEGYSVSREKKESFPLTVTSAQKNPTAFYLCATIGGDRGKETQYFGPGTRLLVL.

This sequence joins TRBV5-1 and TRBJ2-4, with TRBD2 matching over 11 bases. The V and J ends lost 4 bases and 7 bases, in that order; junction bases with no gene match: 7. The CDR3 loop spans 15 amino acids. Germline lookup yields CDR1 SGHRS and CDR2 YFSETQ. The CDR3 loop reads CASSPGLAGGNIQYF. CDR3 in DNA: TGCGCCAGCAGCCCCGGATTAGCGGGGGGGAACATTCAGTACTTC.